The 14 T cell receptor beta chains presented below share a single source sample, sequenced in a study of T-cell memory formation after mild COVID-19. MiXCR was run by TCRdb on the 5' RACE reads, yielding one entry per CDR3 protein. The table lists about 240,000 distinct CDR3 sequences, 8% to 10% of them singletons. The sample taken for sequencing was PBMCs or a T cell subset sorted from them (not recorded which). All receptors derive from a man younger than 35 who had mild COVID-19 (a few samples of this study predate the infection). Cell type and time point are not known.

This clonotype was found a few times. The V gene is TRBV6-2 or TRBV6-3, the J gene TRBJ2-5, with D possibly being TRBD1 or TRBD2 (5 bases each). The CDR3 spans 14 residues. Trimming took 6 bases from V and 3 from J, leaving 14 bases between them. Germline values: CDR1 MNHEY, CDR2 SVGEGT. The CDR3 region is CASRHRLGEETQYF. The CDR3 region has the DNA TGTGCCAGCAGACACCGACTGGGGGAAGAGACCCAGTACTTC.

This clonotype was counted a few times. The rearrangement uses TRBV5-1 and TRBJ2-2; the match to TRBD1 covers 8 bases. Germline V gene lookup returns CDR1 SGHRS and CDR2 YFSETQ. V gave up 1 base and J gave up 1 base; unmatched junction bases: 3. This CDR3 comprises 16 residues. CDR3 DNA: TGCGCCAGCAGCTTGATGGGACAGGAGAACACCGGGGAGCTGTTTTTT. This encodes CASSLMGQENTGELFF.

This chain's CDR3 is CASSLRQGGSTDTQYF. The CDR3 coding sequence is TGTGCCAGCAGCTTACGTCAGGGGGGTAGCACAGATACGCAGTATTTT. The gene calls are TRBV7-8 and TRBJ2-3, with a possible D match to TRBD1 (7 bases). Germline V gene lookup returns CDR1 SGHVS and CDR2 FQNEAQ. V shed 2 bases and J shed 0 bases, with 12 bases lying between them. The CDR3 covers 16 residues. The variable domain in full, completed from reference TRBV7-8 and TRBJ2-3, reads GAGVSQSPRYKVAKRGQDVALRCDPISGHVSLFWYQQALGQGPEFLTYFQNEAQLDKSGLPSDRFFAERPEGSVSTLKIQRTQQEDSAVYLCASSLRQGGSTDTQYFGPGTRLTVL.

In this sample, this clonotype turned up many times. This chain links TRBV24-1 with TRBJ2-1; D may be TRBD2 (5 bases). Per the germline V gene, CDR1 is KGHDR and CDR2 is SFDVKD. The CDR3 loop spans 13 amino acids. Trimming pared 3 bases from V and 7 bases from J, leaving 9 bases between. DNA of the CDR3: TGTGCCACCAGTGATCCGACGGGGAATGAGCAGTTCTTC. Translating it yields CATSDPTGNEQFF.

The chain carries TRBV2 and TRBJ1-5, with D possibly TRBD1 on 5 matching bases. CDR1 and CDR2 from the germline V gene are SNHLY and FYNNEI. The CDR3 totals 12 residues. V was trimmed by 6 bases and J by 3 bases, leaving 6 bases between them. CDR3 sequence: CASRDNNQPQHF. The DNA for the CDR3 is TGTGCCAGCAGGGACAACAATCAGCCCCAGCATTTT.

This clonotype was recorded a few times. This chain joins TRBV7-2 and TRBJ2-4, with 11 bases matching TRBD2. From germline, CDR1 is SGHTA and CDR2 FQGNSA. Trimming removed 4 bases from V and 7 bases from J; junction bases left unmatched: 3. There are 14 residues in the CDR3. CDR3 in amino acids: CASSSLAGGNIQYF. In DNA, the CDR3 is TGTGCCAGCAGCTCCCTAGCGGGGGGCAACATTCAGTACTTC.

A single count supports this clonotype. This chain connects TRBV20-1 to TRBJ2-1, with D perhaps TRBD2 (7 bases). V was clipped by 4 bases and J by 4 bases, with 23 bases between them. The CDR3 spans 17 residues. Germline V gives CDR1 DFQATT, CDR2 SNEGSKA (reference sequence). CDR3 loop: CSAMGQEVRGVYNEQFF. In DNA, the CDR3 is TGCAGTGCTATGGGACAAGAGGTCCGGGGGGTTTACAATGAGCAGTTCTTC.

This clonotype was counted a few times. This CDR3 reads CASSQLAGGPGEQFF. The DNA for the CDR3 is TGCGCCAGCAGCCAACTAGCGGGGGGGCCGGGCGAGCAGTTCTTC. The chain links TRBV4-3 to TRBJ2-1; TRBD2 aligns across 12 bases. Germline CDR1 LGHNA, CDR2 YSLEER. The CDR3 extends over 15 amino acids. Trimming at V came to 2 bases and at J to 10 bases, leaving 6 bases not matched to a gene.

The rearrangement links TRBV27 to TRBJ1-6; TRBD1 aligns across 7 bases. Germline V CDR1 and CDR2: MNHEY, SMNVEV (reference sequence). The CDR3 consists of 14 residues. Trimming at V came to 7 bases and at J to 7 bases, leaving 7 bases not matched to a gene. In nucleotides, the CDR3 is TGTGCCAGCAACAGGGGTATGATGAATTCACCCCTCCACTTT. This translates into CASNRGMMNSPLHF.

This chain uses TRBV20-1 with TRBJ2-7; TRBD1 is a possible D gene (5 bases). Trimming left V 2 bases short and J 0 bases short, with 14 bases between. Germline V gene lookup returns CDR1 DFQATT and CDR2 SNEGSKA (reference sequence). This CDR3 spans 15 amino acids. CDR3 amino acids: CSARSTVTSSYEQYF. Written as DNA, the CDR3 is TGCAGTGCTAGATCGACAGTTACGAGCTCCTACGAGCAGTACTTC.

This chain uses TRBV2 with TRBJ2-3; TRBD2 matches 7 bases. V trimming: 4 bases; J trimming: 1 base; junction bases outside the gene matches: 8. The CDR3 is 16 residues long. Germline CDR1 SNHLY, CDR2 FYNNEI. The CDR3 loop reads CASSVTAGVRTDTQYF. The CDR3 DNA reads TGTGCCAGCAGTGTAACGGCGGGGGTGCGCACAGATACGCAGTATTTT.

Ten or more counts support this clonotype. This sequence joins TRBV9 and TRBJ2-1, with D possibly TRBD2 on 7 matching bases. Germline CDR1 and CDR2: SGDLS and YYNGEE. The CDR3 is 15 amino acids. V lost 0 bases and J lost 7, with 14 bases in between. CDR3 region: CASSVEGGRSNEQFF. CDR3 nucleotides: TGTGCCAGCAGCGTAGAGGGGGGGCGTTCAAATGAGCAGTTCTTC. Drawing the rest from reference TRBV9 and TRBJ2-1, the complete variable domain is DSGVTQTPKHLITATGQRVTLRCSPRSGDLSVYWYQQSLDQGLQFLIQYYNGEERAKGNILERFSAQQFPDLHSELNLSSLELGDSALYFCASSVEGGRSNEQFFGPGTRLTVL.

The chain carries TRBV6-5 and TRBJ1-2, with TRBD1 matching 8 bases. The ends lost 2 bases at V and 5 bases at J; junction bases unmatched: 4. Looked up from germline, CDR1 is MNHEY and CDR2 is SVGAGI. This CDR3 has 14 residues. The CDR3 sequence is CASSYTRQGYGYTF. The CDR3 region has the DNA TGTGCCAGCAGTTACACGAGACAGGGGTATGGCTACACCTTC.

The rearrangement links TRBV12-3 or TRBV12-4 to TRBJ2-1; 11 bases agree with TRBD1. The CDR3 totals 15 residues. Trimming took 5 bases from V and 3 from J; bases not matched to a gene: 3. The CDR3 region has the DNA TGTGCCAGCAGTGAGGGGACAGGGGGCTACAATGAGCAGTTCTTC. Encoded protein: CASSEGTGGYNEQFF.